This T cell receptor beta chain was observed in a study of vaccination effects on CD4 cells after COVID-19. Overall study context: ViraFEST expansion of antigen-specific CD4+ T cells with viral peptide pools preceded sequencing. Supplemented with roughly 9.6 IU/ml IL-2 and roughly 9.2 ug/ml peptides, fewer than 2.5 million PBMC per well were kept in culture.

V gave up 5 bases and J gave up 4 bases; unmatched junction bases: 6. The CDR3 is made up of 15 amino acids. The germline CDR1 and CDR2 sequences are ENHRY and SYGVKD. After around ten days in culture, the CD4+ T cells were isolated. Each person got two doses of an mRNA SARS-CoV-2 vaccine, BNT162b2 or mRNA-1273. Each culture had half its medium swapped for IL-2 medium on days 3 and 7. Profiled with immunoSEQ multiplex PCR; TCRdb holds only in-frame clones, not every one. Of about 57,000 clones in the sample, about 81% were seen once. Study observations and caveats: In vaccinees who were healthy, merely 1 out of 255 vaccine-induced clones cross-reacted with common cold coronaviruses.

Details on this clone: Its antigen remains unknown.

This clonotype was sampled from a human donor who received a COVID-19 vaccine. The J gene is TRBJ2-1, the V gene TRBV10-3; TRBD2 matches at 9 bases. Sample: CD4+ T cells from PBMCs cultured without peptide, taken after COVID-19 vaccination. The CDR3 DNA reads TGTGCCATCAGTTCACTAGCGGGCCCTTACAATGAGCAGTTCTTC. Translation: CAISSLAGPYNEQFF.